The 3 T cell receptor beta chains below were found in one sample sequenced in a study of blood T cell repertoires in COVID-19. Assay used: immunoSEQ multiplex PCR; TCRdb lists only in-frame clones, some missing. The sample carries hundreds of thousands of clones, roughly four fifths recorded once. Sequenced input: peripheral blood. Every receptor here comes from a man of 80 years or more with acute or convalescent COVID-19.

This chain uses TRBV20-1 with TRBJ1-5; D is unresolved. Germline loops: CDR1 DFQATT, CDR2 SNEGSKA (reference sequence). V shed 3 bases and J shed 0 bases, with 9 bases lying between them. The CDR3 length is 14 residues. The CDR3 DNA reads TGCAGTGCTAGTGACCCGTATAGCAATCAGCCCCAGCATTTT. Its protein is CSASDPYSNQPQHF.

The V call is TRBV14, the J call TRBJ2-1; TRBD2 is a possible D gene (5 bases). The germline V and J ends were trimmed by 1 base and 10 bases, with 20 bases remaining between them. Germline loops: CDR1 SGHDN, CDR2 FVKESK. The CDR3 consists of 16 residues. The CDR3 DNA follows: TGTGCCAGCAGCCAAGGTGGGTATTCAGGCCAGCGGGAGCAGTTCTTC. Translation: CASSQGGYSGQREQFF.

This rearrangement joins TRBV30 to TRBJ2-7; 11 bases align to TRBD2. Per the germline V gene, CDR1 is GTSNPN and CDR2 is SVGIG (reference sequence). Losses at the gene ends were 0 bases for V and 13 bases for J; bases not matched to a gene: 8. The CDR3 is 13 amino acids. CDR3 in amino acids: CAWSVSSGRGLYF. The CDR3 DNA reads TGTGCCTGGAGTGTAAGTAGCGGGAGGGGCCTATACTTC.